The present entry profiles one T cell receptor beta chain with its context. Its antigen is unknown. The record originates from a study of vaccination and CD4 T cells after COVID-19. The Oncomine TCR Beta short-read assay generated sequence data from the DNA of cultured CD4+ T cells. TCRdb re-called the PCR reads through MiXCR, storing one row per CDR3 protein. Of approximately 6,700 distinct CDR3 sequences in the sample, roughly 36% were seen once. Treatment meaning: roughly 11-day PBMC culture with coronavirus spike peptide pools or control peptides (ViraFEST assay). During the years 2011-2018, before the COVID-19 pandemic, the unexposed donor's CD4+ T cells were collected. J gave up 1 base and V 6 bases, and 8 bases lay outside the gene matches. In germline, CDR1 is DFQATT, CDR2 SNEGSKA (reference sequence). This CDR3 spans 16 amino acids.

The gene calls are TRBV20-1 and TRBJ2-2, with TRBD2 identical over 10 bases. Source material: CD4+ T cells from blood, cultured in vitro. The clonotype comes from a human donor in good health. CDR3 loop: CSAKAPSGGNTGELFF. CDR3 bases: TGCAGTGCCAAGGCCCCTAGCGGGGGGAACACCGGGGAGCTGTTTTTT.